The sequence of this T cell receptor beta chain was determined in a study of CD8 T cells in ankylosing spondylitis. The CDR3 has 14 amino acids. Per germline, CDR1 SGDLS and CDR2 YYNGEE. With V trimmed by 0 bases and J by 6 bases, 3 bases remained unmatched. A single record per CDR3 protein comes from TCRdb applying MiXCR to the 5' RACE reads. The table has about 340,000 distinct CDR3 sequences, 8% seen once; the top ten hold about 14%. Findings of the study overall: It was reported that disease-linked clones were significantly enriched in matched ankylosing spondylitis synovial fluid. Peripheral blood samples showed relatively rare disease-linked clones, and these clones were CD8+. Characteristic, it appeared, of ankylosing spondylitis blood was a TCR beta motif of seven or eight highly homologous variants.

There are a few counts of this clonotype. The antigen remains unidentified. The sample taken for sequencing was blood, either unsorted or a sorted T cell fraction (not recorded which). The receptor was isolated from a male donor with ankylosing spondylitis. J is TRBJ1-5 and V is TRBV9, with 7 bases aligning to TRBD1. The DNA for the CDR3 is TGTGCCAGCAGCGTAGGAGACAGGGTTCAGCCCCAGCATTTT. Translation gives CASSVGDRVQPQHF. Combining the CDR3 with reference TRBV9 and TRBJ1-5 gives the whole variable domain DSGVTQTPKHLITATGQRVTLRCSPRSGDLSVYWYQQSLDQGLQFLIQYYNGEERAKGNILERFSAQQFPDLHSELNLSSLELGDSALYFCASSVGDRVQPQHFGDGTRLSIL.